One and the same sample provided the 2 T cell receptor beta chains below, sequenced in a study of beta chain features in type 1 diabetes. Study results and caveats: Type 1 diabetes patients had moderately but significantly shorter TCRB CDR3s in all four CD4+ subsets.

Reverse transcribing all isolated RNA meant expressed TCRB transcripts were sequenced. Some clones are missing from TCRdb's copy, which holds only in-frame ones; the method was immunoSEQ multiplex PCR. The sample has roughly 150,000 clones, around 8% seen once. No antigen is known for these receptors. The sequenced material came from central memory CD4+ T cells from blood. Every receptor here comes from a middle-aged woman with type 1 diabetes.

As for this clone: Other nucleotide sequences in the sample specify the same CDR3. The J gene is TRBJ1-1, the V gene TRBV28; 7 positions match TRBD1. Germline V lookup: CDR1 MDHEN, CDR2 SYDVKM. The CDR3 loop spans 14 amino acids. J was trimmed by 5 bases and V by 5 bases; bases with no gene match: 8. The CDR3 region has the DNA TGTGCCAGCAGTCCAGGGGGACCGGGAACTGAAGCTTTCTTT. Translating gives CASSPGGPGTEAFF.

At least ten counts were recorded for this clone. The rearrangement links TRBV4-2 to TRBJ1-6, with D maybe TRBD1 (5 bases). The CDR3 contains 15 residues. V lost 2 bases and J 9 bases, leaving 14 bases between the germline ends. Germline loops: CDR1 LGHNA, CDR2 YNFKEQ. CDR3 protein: CASSQIRQTASPLHF. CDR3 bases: TGTGCCAGCAGCCAAATCAGACAGACTGCTTCACCCCTCCACTTT.